Each of the 29 T cell receptor beta chains below was sequenced from the same sample in a study of neurological immune-mediated disorders. TCRdb called the 5' RACE reads again in MiXCR, with one record for every CDR3 protein. The data contain tens of thousands of distinct CDR3 sequences, over 15% of them singletons. What was sequenced was PBMCs. These receptors were obtained from a woman aged 40 to 55 in good health.

This clonotype was picked up many times. The gene calls are TRBV6-5 and TRBJ2-3; 8 positions agree with TRBD2. The CDR3 is 13 residues long. From germline, CDR1 is MNHEY and CDR2 SVGAGI. The J segment lost 14 bases and the V segment lost 6 bases, leaving 13 bases of the junction unmatched. The CDR3: CASSPQRGPPGYF. The CDR3, as DNA: TGTGCCAGCAGCCCTCAGCGGGGGCCCCCGGGGTATTTT.

Of note for this clonotype: A read error may produce the germline difference seen at one junction end. V gene TRBV6-2 or TRBV6-3 combines with J gene TRBJ2-1; 7 nucleotides align to TRBD2. In germline, CDR1 is MNHEY, CDR2 SVGEGT. The CDR3 totals 16 residues. This CDR3 reads CASSYIFGGGYNEQFF. Written as DNA, the CDR3 is TGTGCCAGCAGTTACATCTTCGGCGGGGGTTACAATGAGCAATTCTTC.

There are many counts of this clonotype. The rearrangement links TRBV9 to TRBJ1-2; tentatively, D is TRBD1 (5 bases). Germline loops: CDR1 SGDLS, CDR2 YYNGEE. The V gene lost 0 bases and the J gene lost 1 base, with 10 bases spanning the gap. The CDR3 is 15 residues long. CDR3 in amino acids: CASSVGGALNYGYTF. The CDR3 region has the DNA TGTGCCAGCAGCGTAGGTGGGGCACTTAACTATGGCTACACCTTC. Full variable domain (remainder filled in from reference TRBV9 and TRBJ1-2): DSGVTQTPKHLITATGQRVTLRCSPRSGDLSVYWYQQSLDQGLQFLIQYYNGEERAKGNILERFSAQQFPDLHSELNLSSLELGDSALYFCASSVGGALNYGYTFGSGTRLTVV.

This clonotype was observed many times. The V and J genes are TRBV5-1 and TRBJ2-3, with a possible D match to TRBD1 (5 bases). This CDR3 comprises 18 residues. Germline V gene lookup returns CDR1 SGHRS and CDR2 YFSETQ. V gave up 0 bases and J gave up 0 bases, with 17 bases separating them. The chain's CDR3 is CASSLGGTQATSTDTQYF. The CDR3 nucleotides are TGCGCCAGCAGCTTGGGGGGCACCCAGGCCACCAGCACAGATACGCAGTATTTT.

Ten or more counts support this clonotype. V gene TRBV7-2 combines with J gene TRBJ2-7; 8 bases agree with TRBD1. Germline CDR1 and CDR2: SGHTA and FQGNSA. The V segment lost 3 bases and the J segment 0 bases; nucleotides outside the gene matches: 1. This CDR3 is built from 14 residues. Here the CDR3 reads CASSLDRDSYEQYF. CDR3 sequence (DNA): TGTGCCAGCAGCTTGGACAGGGACTCCTACGAGCAGTACTTC.

The table lists this clonotype with many counts. CDR3 region: CASSPPGLAGGNEQFF. CDR3 bases: TGTGCCAGCAGCCCACCGGGACTAGCGGGGGGCAATGAGCAGTTCTTC. J is TRBJ2-1 and V is TRBV7-8, with TRBD2 matching over 15 bases. Germline assignment: CDR1 SGHVS and CDR2 FQNEAQ. The CDR3 spans 16 residues. V shed 5 bases and J 6 bases; nucleotides not matched to a gene: 5.

This clonotype was observed at least ten times. V usage is TRBV7-2 and J usage is TRBJ1-2; 8 positions match TRBD1. The trim removed 3 bases at V and 7 bases at J, leaving 7 bases unmatched. The germline CDR1 and CDR2 sequences are SGHTA and FQGNSA. The CDR3 extends over 14 amino acids. As DNA, the CDR3 is TGTGCCAGCAGCTTTAGACAGGGGTTGAGTGGCTACACCTTC. Its translation: CASSFRQGLSGYTF.

This clonotype was seen ten or more times. An end of the junction does not agree with germline; a read error may underlie this. The gene calls are TRBV6-1 and TRBJ1-2; the D gene is possibly TRBD1 (5 bases). The CDR3 has 15 amino acids. CDR1 MNHNS and CDR2 SASEGT come from the germline V gene. This CDR3 is CTSRYGAEANYGYTF. The CDR3 DNA reads TGTACCAGCAGGTACGGGGCGGAAGCTAACTATGGCTACACCTTC.

This clonotype was seen repeatedly, ten times or more. The gene calls are TRBV28 and TRBJ2-7; possible D gene TRBD2, 6 bases. CDR1 and CDR2 (germline): MDHEN, SYDVKM. The V gene lost 5 bases and the J gene lost 0 bases, with 17 bases spanning the gap. CDR3 length equals 16 residues. As DNA, the CDR3 is TGTGCCAGCAGTCTAGGGAGGACGTCTAGCTCCTACGAGCAGTACGTC. Translation gives CASSLGRTSSSYEQYV.

This clonotype came up many times. The chain has TRBV20-1 and TRBJ2-7, with TRBD2 matching 7 bases. The CDR3 has 12 amino acids. Germline V gives CDR1 DFQATT, CDR2 SNEGSKA (reference sequence). V dropped 3 bases and J dropped 7; count of bases not matched to a gene: 6. The CDR3 sequence is CSARAGGGEQYV. CDR3 DNA: TGCAGTGCTAGGGCCGGGGGAGGGGAGCAGTACGTC.

This clonotype was counted ten times or more. The genes are TRBV29-1 and TRBJ2-3; the D is unclear. This CDR3 is built from 11 residues. The germline V gene encodes CDR1 SQVTM and CDR2 ANQGSEA. CDR3 DNA sequence: TGCACATTCACCGGCACAGATACGCAGTATTTT. Protein product: CTFTGTDTQYF.

CDR3 bases: TGCGCCAGCAGCCAAGGCCCTCCTGGGACTAGCGGTGACAATGAGCAGTTCTTC. Translation gives CASSQGPPGTSGDNEQFF. The J gene is TRBJ2-1, the V gene TRBV4-1; TRBD2 aligns across 11 bases. CDR3 length equals 18 residues. J lost 5 bases, V lost 1 base, and 10 bases had no gene match. From germline, CDR1 is MGHRA and CDR2 YSYEKL.

There are many counts of this clonotype. The J gene is TRBJ2-1, the V gene TRBV20-1; D perhaps matches TRBD2 (5 bases). Germline V gene data show CDR1 as DFQATT and CDR2 as SNEGSKA (reference sequence). Trimming took 6 bases from V and 7 from J, leaving 10 bases between them. There are 11 residues in the CDR3. Written as DNA, the CDR3 is TGCAGTGCATCTCGCGGGAATGAGCAGTTCTTC. This gives the protein CSASRGNEQFF.

V is TRBV27 and J is TRBJ2-1, with 15 positions matching TRBD2. With 7 bases clipped from V and 10 bases from J, the junction kept 8 bases outside the gene matches. The CDR3 is made up of 15 amino acids. The V gene's germline CDR1 is MNHEY and CDR2 SMNVEV (reference sequence). For the CDR3, the DNA is TGTGCCAGCATAAGGACTAGCGGGGGGGCAGGCGAGCAGTTCTTC. This translates into CASIRTSGGAGEQFF.

This clonotype was recorded many times. This rearrangement joins TRBV11-2 to TRBJ2-7; the D is unclear. CDR1 is SGHAT and CDR2 is FQNNGV in the germline V gene. The V end lost 5 bases, the J end lost 5 bases, and 13 bases lay between the germline ends. The CDR3 contains 13 residues. The CDR3 DNA sequence: TGTGCCAGCAGCAGCGCTGGGTTTGACGAGCAGTACTTC. This translates into CASSSAGFDEQYF.

The table lists this clonotype with many counts. V and J are TRBV11-2 and TRBJ2-5; D may be TRBD2 (5 bases). The CDR3 consists of 13 residues. Germline values: CDR1 SGHAT, CDR2 FQNNGV. V was clipped by 0 bases and J by 7 bases, with 9 bases between them. CDR3 sequence reads: CASSLDSEWTQYF. CDR3 DNA sequence: TGTGCCAGCAGCTTAGATAGCGAGTGGACCCAGTACTTC.

The sample holds many counts of this clonotype. The chain employs TRBV7-2 and TRBJ2-5; 7 bases are a match to TRBD1. V shed 7 bases and J 4 bases; nucleotides not matched to a gene: 9. CDR3 length: 14 residues. CDR1 is SGHTA and CDR2 is FQGNSA in the germline V gene. For the CDR3, the DNA is TGTGCCAGCACCCCACCGACAGGGTCAGAGACCCAGTACTTC. Encoded protein: CASTPPTGSETQYF.

This clonotype was seen ten or more times. J is TRBJ2-3 and V is TRBV3-1; D might be TRBD2 (6 bases). Trimming stripped 0 bases from V and 7 bases from J, with 8 bases between. The germline V gene has CDR1 LGHDT and CDR2 YNNKEL (reference sequence). The CDR3 extends over 13 amino acids. CDR3 protein: CASSQDRGNTQYF. DNA for the CDR3: TGTGCCAGCAGCCAAGATCGGGGGAATACGCAGTATTTT.

A remark on this clonotype: Its ends do not fully match the called genes, so a read error is possible. The chain links TRBV4-1 to TRBJ1-2; tentative D call: TRBD1 (5 bases). The CDR3 contains 14 residues. Germline V gives CDR1 MGHRA, CDR2 YSYEKL. The CDR3 DNA follows: TGCGACAGCAGCCAAGTTGGGCAGGGCGGAGGCTACACCTTC. Translating gives CDSSQVGQGGGYTF.

This clonotype was observed at least ten times. The chain employs TRBV10-2 and TRBJ2-7; 8 positions match TRBD1. J was trimmed by 4 bases and V by 6 bases; bases with no gene match: 8. The CDR3 has 14 residues. The germline CDR1 and CDR2 sequences are WSHSY and SAAADI. The CDR3 loop reads CASRAGTGGYEQYV. The CDR3 nucleotides read TGCGCCAGCAGGGCCGGGACAGGCGGTTACGAGCAGTACGTC.

This clonotype has a count of ten or more. The chain is built from TRBV10-3 and TRBJ1-5; D might be TRBD1 (5 bases). Trimming left V 3 bases short and J 3 bases short, with 9 bases between. CDR3 size: 14 residues. Per the germline V gene, CDR1 is ENHRY and CDR2 is SYGVKD. CDR3 region: CAISDYRNNQPQHF. The CDR3 region has the DNA TGTGCCATCAGTGACTACAGGAACAATCAGCCCCAGCATTTT.

Points on this clonotype: This may come from a read error, since a much larger clone is one base off. J is TRBJ1-6 and V is TRBV5-1, with D possibly matching TRBD1 (6 bases). The CDR3 runs 13 residues. V was cut by 4 bases and J by 13 bases, with 15 bases left in between. Germline V gives CDR1 SGHRS, CDR2 YFSETQ. This CDR3 reads CASSPDGGVPLHF. In nucleotides, the CDR3 is TGCGCCAGCAGCCCGGACGGGGGCGTCCCCCTCCACTTT.

In its sample, this clonotype was seen many times. The chain couples TRBV29-1 to TRBJ1-2; 8 bases agree with TRBD1. V lost 6 bases, J lost 14 bases, and 17 bases stayed unmatched. This CDR3 is built from 13 residues. Germline-derived CDR1 and CDR2 are SQVTM and ANQGSEA. The CDR3 DNA reads TGCAGCGTCCCAGGGCAGGGGGCCCGAATGGAGACCTTC. Translating it yields CSVPGQGARMETF.

This clonotype has ten or more counts. The chain combines TRBV7-2 with TRBJ2-3; TRBD2 matches at 9 bases. With 1 base clipped from V and 8 bases from J, the junction kept 4 bases outside the gene matches. Germline CDR1 and CDR2: SGHTA and FQGNSA. This CDR3 has 14 amino acids. CDR3 amino acids: CASSLDAGGPTQYF. In nucleotides, the CDR3 is TGTGCCAGCAGCTTAGATGCGGGGGGGCCTACGCAGTATTTT.

This clonotype was picked up one time. The rearrangement uses TRBV6-1 and TRBJ2-2; D is uncertain. Germline V CDR1 and CDR2: MNHNS, SASEGT. Trimming shortened V by 1 base and J by 1 base, and 7 bases separated the two germline ends. The CDR3 is 15 residues long. The chain's CDR3 is CASSEGTLNTGELFF. As DNA, the CDR3 is TGTGCCAGCAGTGAAGGCACCCTGAACACCGGGGAGCTGTTTTTT.

The rearrangement joins TRBV20-1 to TRBJ2-1; perhaps TRBD2 as D (5 bases). Per the germline V gene, CDR1 is DFQATT and CDR2 is SNEGSKA (reference sequence). V was cut by 3 bases and J by 7 bases, with 10 bases left in between. The CDR3 is made up of 12 amino acids. The CDR3 region is CSASGKPNEQFF. The CDR3, as DNA: TGCAGTGCTAGCGGGAAGCCGAATGAGCAGTTCTTC.

Many counts were recorded for this clonotype. The chain joins TRBV5-1 to TRBJ1-3, with D possibly TRBD1 on 6 matching bases. The germline gives CDR1 SGHRS, CDR2 YFSETQ. The CDR3 has 17 amino acids. V was pared by 0 bases and J by 0 bases, with 13 bases between. The CDR3 here is CASSLGLQGSSGNTIYF. CDR3 sequence (DNA): TGCGCCAGCAGCTTGGGGTTGCAGGGGAGCTCTGGAAACACCATATATTTT.

The genes are TRBV6-5 and TRBJ1-2, with a possible D match to TRBD1 (5 bases). Trimming removed 0 bases at V and 8 bases at J, with 10 bases between. The CDR3 extends over 13 amino acids. Germline CDR1 reads MNHEY; CDR2 reads SVGAGI. Written as DNA, the CDR3 is TGTGCCAGCAGTTACTCAGGGGCGGAAGGCTACACCTTC. Encoded protein: CASSYSGAEGYTF.

This clonotype was counted only a few times. This rearrangement joins TRBV6-1 to TRBJ1-5; D is undetermined. V lost 1 base, J lost 0 bases, and 7 bases lay in between. The CDR3 runs to 15 residues. CDR1 MNHNS and CDR2 SASEGT come from the germline V gene. The CDR3 here is CASSEGVLSNQPQHF. As DNA, the CDR3 is TGTGCCAGCAGTGAAGGGGTTCTTAGCAATCAGCCCCAGCATTTT.